One T cell receptor (beta chain) is described in this entry. Clones were read by immunoSEQ multiplex PCR, and TCRdb kept only the in-frame ones, dropping some. The sample consists of about 140,000 clones, 70% to 80% of them appearing once. This record belongs to a study of blood T cell repertoires in COVID-19. On the study more broadly: Sources were T cells, B-cell-depleted T cells, or PBMCs; the material itself was cDNA or gDNA.

The CDR3 is 16 amino acids. V was trimmed by 4 bases and J by 5 bases, leaving 22 bases between them. Germline values: CDR1 SGHRS, CDR2 YFSETQ. The sequencing input was peripheral blood. The chain uses TRBV5-1 and TRBJ2-7; the D gene is possibly TRBD1 (7 bases). The clonotype comes from a man aged 55 to 70 with acute or convalescent COVID-19. CDR3 nucleotides: TGCGCCAGCAGCCCCCCGGAGGGGGCGGATTTCCACGAGCAGTACTTC. Its protein product is CASSPPEGADFHEQYF.